This TCR beta chain was profiled in a study of spatial heterogeneity in lung cancer. In the study overall: The donors comprised about 65 untreated early-stage non-small cell lung cancer patients.

This clonotype has ten or more counts. The time point is: blood at routine non-recurrence follow-up after resection. Extraction of whole RNA from tumor, nontumor lung or frozen PBMC preceded unsorted sequencing. TCRdb re-analysed the 5' RACE reads in MiXCR, keeping a single row per CDR3 protein. The sample gives 50,000 to 60,000 distinct CDR3 sequences, more than 6.5% of which show up once; roughly 35% is in the top ten. CDR3 length: 13 residues. Per germline, CDR1 LNHNV and CDR2 YYDKDF (reference sequence). Trimming removed 1 base from V and 0 bases from J, with 3 bases in between. The source was PBMCs, collected at follow-up. The rearrangement joins TRBV15 to TRBJ1-1; no firm D call. The source of this sequence is a female donor with early-stage non-small cell lung cancer. The chain's CDR3 is CATSRALNTEAFF. DNA for the CDR3: TGTGCCACCAGCAGAGCGCTGAACACTGAAGCTTTCTTT.